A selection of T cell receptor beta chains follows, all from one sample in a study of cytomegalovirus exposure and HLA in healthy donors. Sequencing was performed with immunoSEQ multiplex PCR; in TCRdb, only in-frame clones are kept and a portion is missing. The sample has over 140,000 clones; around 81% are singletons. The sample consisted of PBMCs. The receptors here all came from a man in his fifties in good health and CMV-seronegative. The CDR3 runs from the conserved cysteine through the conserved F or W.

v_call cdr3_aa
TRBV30 CAWSFLGQGRLRETQYF
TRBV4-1 CASSQGAGTTEKLFF
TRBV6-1 CASSEAGGPVNEQFF
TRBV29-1 CSVNGAGSYEQYF
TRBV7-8 CASSHTGGGGRETQYF
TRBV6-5 CASSAQGNANEKLFF
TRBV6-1 CASSEGGTAYGYTF
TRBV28 CASSSPTSARYEQYF
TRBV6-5 CASSDFGLGNEQFF
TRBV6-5 CASSGRDREGDTQYF
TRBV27 CASSPSGTGNTIQYF
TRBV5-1 CASSPSGQQETQYF
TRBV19 CASSWDTDYEQYF
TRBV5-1 CASSASGGAYEQYF
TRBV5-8 CASSLRQGASEAFF
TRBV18 CASSPTGTGNYEQYF
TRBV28 CASRVGTSGGYEQFF
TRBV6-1 CASTGRSPLHF
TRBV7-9 CASSLSQGAEAFF
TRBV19 CASSMGQPTGELFF
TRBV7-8 CASSSPGTGVYEQYF
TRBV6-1 CASRGIRGGNTIYF
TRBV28 CASSRTGGSYYEQYF
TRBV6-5 CASSYRDRDGYTF
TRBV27 CASSSRTSRHPAINEQFF
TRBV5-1 CASSSGDRAAGETQYF
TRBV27 CASSTRTETYEQYF
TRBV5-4 CASSFSGQPNTEAFF
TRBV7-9 CASSLVGFSYEQFF
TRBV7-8 CASSLVQGVSHEQYF
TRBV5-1 CASSWGTSGGSTDTQYF
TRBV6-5 CASSRGGYNEKLFF
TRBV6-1 CASSEYSFEAFF
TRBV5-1 CASSLLASGIQDTQYF
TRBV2 CASRTSGGLDTQYF
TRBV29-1 CSVRTGALSSYNEQFF
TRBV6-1 CASRTGNYEQYF
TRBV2 CASSELGTSGGFRGTDTQYF
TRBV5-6 CASSLATGYEQYF
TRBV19 CASRAGITNSPLHF
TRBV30 CAWTSGAPGTQYF
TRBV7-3 CASSLRATSLGDEQFF
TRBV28 CGSQGAYTEAFF
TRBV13 CASSPLRDSGNTIYF
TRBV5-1 CASSSGTVFEKLFF
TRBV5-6 CASSLGGVSIANEQYF
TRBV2 CASTRLAKETQYF
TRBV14 CASSHGQGRETQYF
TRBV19 CASSIVANTGELFF
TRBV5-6 CASSFSPGVSYEQYF
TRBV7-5 CVRSSDDRIPHQPQHF
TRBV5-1 CASCPAGESSTDTQYF
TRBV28 CASSSPRTSGGPNNEQFF
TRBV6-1 CATNTGGLGYGYTF
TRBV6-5 CASNRAGYNEQFF
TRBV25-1 CASSGDSGSYEQYF
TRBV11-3 CASSGGQDFGYTIYF
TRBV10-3 CASTATNEKLFF
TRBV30 CAQTGGDTQYF
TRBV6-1 CASTRDMNTEAFF